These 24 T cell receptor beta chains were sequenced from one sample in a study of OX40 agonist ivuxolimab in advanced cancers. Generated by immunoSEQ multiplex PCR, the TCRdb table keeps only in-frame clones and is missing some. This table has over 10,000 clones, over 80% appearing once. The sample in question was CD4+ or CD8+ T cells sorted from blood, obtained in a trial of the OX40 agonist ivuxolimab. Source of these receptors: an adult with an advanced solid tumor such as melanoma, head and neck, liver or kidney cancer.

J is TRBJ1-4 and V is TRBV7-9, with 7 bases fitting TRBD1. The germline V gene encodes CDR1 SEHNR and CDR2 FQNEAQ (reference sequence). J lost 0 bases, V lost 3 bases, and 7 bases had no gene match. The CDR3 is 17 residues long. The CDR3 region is CASSLFGRGPTNEKLFF. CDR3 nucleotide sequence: TGTGCCAGCAGCTTGTTCGGGAGGGGGCCAACTAATGAAAAACTGTTTTTT. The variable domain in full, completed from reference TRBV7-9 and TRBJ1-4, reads DTGVSQNPRHKITKRGQNVTFRCDPISEHNRLYWYRQTLGQGPEFLTYFQNEAQLEKSRLLSDRFSAERPKGSFSTLEIQRTEQGDSAMYLCASSLFGRGPTNEKLFFGSGTQLSVL.

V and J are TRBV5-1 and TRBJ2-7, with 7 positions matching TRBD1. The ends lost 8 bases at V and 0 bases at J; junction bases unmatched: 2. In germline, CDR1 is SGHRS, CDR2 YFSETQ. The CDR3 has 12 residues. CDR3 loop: CASRDSSYEQYF. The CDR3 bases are TGCGCCAGTCGGGACAGCTCCTACGAGCAGTACTTC.

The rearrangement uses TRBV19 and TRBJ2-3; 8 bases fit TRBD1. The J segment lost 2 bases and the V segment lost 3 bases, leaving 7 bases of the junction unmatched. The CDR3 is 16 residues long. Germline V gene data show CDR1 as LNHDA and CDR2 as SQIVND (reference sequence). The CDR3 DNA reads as TGTGCCAGTAGTATGGTTGGACAGGGCGTCACAGATACGCAGTATTTT. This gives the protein CASSMVGQGVTDTQYF. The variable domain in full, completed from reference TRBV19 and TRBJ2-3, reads DGGITQSPKYLFRKEGQNVTLSCEQNLNHDAMYWYRQDPGQGLRLIYYSQIVNDFQKGDIAEGYSVSREKKESFPLTVTSAQKNPTAFYLCASSMVGQGVTDTQYFGPGTRLTVL.

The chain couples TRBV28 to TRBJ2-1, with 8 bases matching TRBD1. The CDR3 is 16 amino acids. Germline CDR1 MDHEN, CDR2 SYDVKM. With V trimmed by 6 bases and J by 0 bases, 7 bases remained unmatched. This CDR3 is CASSSSGGPSYNEQFF. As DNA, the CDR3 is TGTGCCAGCAGCTCCTCAGGGGGCCCCTCCTACAATGAGCAGTTCTTC.

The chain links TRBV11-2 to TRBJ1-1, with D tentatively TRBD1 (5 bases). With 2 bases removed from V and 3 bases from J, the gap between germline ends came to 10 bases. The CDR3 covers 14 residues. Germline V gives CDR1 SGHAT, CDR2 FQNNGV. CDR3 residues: CASSLWQGDTEAFF. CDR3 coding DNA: TGTGCCAGCAGCTTATGGCAGGGCGACACTGAAGCTTTCTTT.

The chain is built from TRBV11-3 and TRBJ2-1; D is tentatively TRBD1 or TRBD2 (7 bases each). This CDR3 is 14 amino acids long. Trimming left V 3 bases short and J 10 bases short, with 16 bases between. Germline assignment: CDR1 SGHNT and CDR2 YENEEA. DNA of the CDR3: TGTGCCAGCAGCTTCCAGGGGGAGGGAAACGAGCAGTTCTTC. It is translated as CASSFQGEGNEQFF.

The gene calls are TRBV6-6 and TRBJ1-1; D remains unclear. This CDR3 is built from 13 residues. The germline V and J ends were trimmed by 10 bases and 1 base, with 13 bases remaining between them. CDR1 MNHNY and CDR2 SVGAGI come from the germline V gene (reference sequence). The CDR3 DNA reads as TGTGCCACCGAGTCAACATCGAACACTGAAGCTTTCTTT. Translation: CATESTSNTEAFF.

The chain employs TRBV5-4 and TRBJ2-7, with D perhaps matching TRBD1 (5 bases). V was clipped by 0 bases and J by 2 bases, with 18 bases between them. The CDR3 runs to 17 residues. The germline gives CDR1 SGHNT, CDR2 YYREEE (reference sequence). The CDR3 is CASSLASRALPPYEQYF. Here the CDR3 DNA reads TGTGCCAGCAGCTTGGCCTCCAGGGCTCTTCCACCCTACGAGCAGTACTTC.

The CDR3 loop is CASSYSPGGPTDTQYF. The CDR3, as DNA: TGTGCCAGCAGTTACTCACCGGGGGGGCCCACAGATACGCAGTATTTT. The V call is TRBV6-5, the J call TRBJ2-3, with 8 bases lining up with TRBD2. The V gene's germline CDR1 is MNHEY and CDR2 SVGAGI. CDR3 length: 16 amino acids. Trimming cost V 0 bases and J 2 bases; bases outside gene matches: 4.

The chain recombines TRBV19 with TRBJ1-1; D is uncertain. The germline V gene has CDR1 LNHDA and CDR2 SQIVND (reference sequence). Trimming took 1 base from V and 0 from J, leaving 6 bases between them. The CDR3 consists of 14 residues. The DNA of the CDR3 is TGTGCCAGTAGTATAGGACATTTGAACACTGAAGCTTTCTTT. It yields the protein CASSIGHLNTEAFF.

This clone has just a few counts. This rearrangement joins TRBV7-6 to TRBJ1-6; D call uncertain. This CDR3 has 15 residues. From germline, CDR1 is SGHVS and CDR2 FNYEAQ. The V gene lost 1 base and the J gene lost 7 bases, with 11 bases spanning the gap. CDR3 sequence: CASSLVDAINSPLHF. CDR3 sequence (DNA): TGTGCCAGCAGCTTAGTTGATGCCATAAATTCACCCCTCCACTTT.

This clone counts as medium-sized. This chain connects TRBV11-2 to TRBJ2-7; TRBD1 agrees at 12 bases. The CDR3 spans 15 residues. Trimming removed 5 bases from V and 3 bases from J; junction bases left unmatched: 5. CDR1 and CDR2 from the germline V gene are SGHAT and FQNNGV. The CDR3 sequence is CASSDGTGGLYEQYF. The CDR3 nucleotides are TGTGCCAGCAGCGATGGGACAGGGGGCCTCTACGAGCAGTACTTC.

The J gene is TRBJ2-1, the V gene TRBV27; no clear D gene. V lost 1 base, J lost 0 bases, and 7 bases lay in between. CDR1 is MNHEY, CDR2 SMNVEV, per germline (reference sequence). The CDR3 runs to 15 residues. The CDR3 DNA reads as TGTGCCAGCAGTTTATTACCACACTCCTACAATGAGCAGTTCTTC. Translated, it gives CASSLLPHSYNEQFF.

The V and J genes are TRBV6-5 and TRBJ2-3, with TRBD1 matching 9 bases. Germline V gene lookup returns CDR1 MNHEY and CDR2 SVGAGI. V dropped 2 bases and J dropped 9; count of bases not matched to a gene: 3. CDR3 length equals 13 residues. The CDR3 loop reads CASSYGQGITQYF. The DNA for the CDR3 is TGTGCCAGCAGTTACGGACAGGGGATCACGCAGTATTTT.

The CDR3: CSARDGYTF. In nucleotides, the CDR3 is TGCAGTGCTAGGGACGGCTACACCTTC. V usage is TRBV20-1 and J usage is TRBJ1-2; D unresolved. This CDR3 spans 9 amino acids. Germline CDR1 and CDR2: DFQATT and SNEGSKA (reference sequence). Trimming shortened V by 3 bases and J by 8 bases, and 4 bases separated the two germline ends.

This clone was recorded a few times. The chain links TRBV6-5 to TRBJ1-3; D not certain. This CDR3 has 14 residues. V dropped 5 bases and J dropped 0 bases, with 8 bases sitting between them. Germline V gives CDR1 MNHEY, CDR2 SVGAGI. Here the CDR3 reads CASSERGSGNTIYF. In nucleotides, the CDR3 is TGTGCCAGCAGTGAAAGAGGCTCTGGAAACACCATATATTTT.

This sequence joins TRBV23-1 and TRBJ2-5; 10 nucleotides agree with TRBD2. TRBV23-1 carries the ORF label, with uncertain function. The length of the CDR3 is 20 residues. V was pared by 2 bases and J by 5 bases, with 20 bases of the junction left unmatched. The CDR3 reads CASSQPPRVSGRGPGETQYF. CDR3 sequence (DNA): TGCGCCAGCAGTCAACCACCCCGGGTAAGCGGGAGGGGGCCGGGGGAGACCCAGTACTTC.

Written as DNA, the CDR3 is TGTGCCAGTAGTATTTCCCAGGGATATCTCGGTGAAAAACTGTTTTTT. This sequence encodes CASSISQGYLGEKLFF. The chain combines TRBV19 with TRBJ1-4, with D tentatively TRBD1 (5 bases). Germline V lookup: CDR1 LNHDA, CDR2 SQIVND (reference sequence). V was clipped by 3 bases and J by 7 bases, with 18 bases between them. The CDR3 is 16 residues long.

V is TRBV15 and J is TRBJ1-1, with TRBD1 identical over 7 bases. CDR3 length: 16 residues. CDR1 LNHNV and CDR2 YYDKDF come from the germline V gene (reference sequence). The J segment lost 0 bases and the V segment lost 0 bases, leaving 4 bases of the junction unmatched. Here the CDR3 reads CATSRDWDSMNTEAFF. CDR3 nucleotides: TGTGCCACCAGCAGAGATTGGGACAGCATGAACACTGAAGCTTTCTTT.

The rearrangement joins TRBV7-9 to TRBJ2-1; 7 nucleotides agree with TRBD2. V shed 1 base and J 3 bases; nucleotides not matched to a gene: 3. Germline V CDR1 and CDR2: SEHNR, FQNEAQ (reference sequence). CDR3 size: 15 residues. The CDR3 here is CASSLGDYHYNEQFF. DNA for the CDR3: TGTGCCAGCAGCTTAGGGGACTACCACTACAATGAGCAGTTCTTC.

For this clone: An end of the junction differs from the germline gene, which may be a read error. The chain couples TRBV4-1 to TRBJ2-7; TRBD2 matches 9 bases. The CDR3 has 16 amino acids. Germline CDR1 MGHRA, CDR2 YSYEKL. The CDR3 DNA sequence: TGCGCCAGCAGCCAAGGAGGAGCGGGAGGCCTTGACGAGCAGTGCTTC. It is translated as CASSQGGAGGLDEQCF.

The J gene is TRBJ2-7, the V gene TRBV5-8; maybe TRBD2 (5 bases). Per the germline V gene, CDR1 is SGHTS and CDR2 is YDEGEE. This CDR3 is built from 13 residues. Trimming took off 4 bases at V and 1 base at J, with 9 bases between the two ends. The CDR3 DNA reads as TGTGCCAGCAGCATCCGGGAATCCTACGAGCAGTACTTC. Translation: CASSIRESYEQYF.

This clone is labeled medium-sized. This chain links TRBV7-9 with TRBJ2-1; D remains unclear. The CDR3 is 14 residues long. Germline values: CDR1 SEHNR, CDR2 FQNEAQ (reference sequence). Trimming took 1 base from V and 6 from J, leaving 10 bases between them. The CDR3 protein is CASSLDWAGNEQFF. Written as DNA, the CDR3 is TGTGCCAGCAGCTTAGACTGGGCAGGCAATGAGCAGTTCTTC. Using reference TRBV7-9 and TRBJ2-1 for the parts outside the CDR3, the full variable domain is DTGVSQNPRHKITKRGQNVTFRCDPISEHNRLYWYRQTLGQGPEFLTYFQNEAQLEKSRLLSDRFSAERPKGSFSTLEIQRTEQGDSAMYLCASSLDWAGNEQFFGPGTRLTVL.

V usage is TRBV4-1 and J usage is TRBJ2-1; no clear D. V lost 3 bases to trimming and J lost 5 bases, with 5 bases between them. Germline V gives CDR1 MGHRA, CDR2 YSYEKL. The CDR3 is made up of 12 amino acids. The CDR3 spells CASSHTNNEQFF. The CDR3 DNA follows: TGCGCCAGCAGCCATACGAACAATGAGCAGTTCTTC.